The rows below give T cell receptor beta chains drawn from one sample of a study of glioma-infiltrating T cells after dendritic cell vaccination. Profiling relied on immunoSEQ multiplex PCR, and the TCRdb table lists in-frame clones only, not all of them. The table includes fewer than 85,000 clones, about 87% detected once. Material: blood, obtained before dendritic cell vaccination. These receptors came from a human donor with glioblastoma. Both conserved end residues are part of each CDR3. The D gene is left open where the match is weak. The size of a clone is reported for some rows only, either as once, few or many, or as a class for expanded clones.

abundance	v_gene	d_gene	j_gene	CDR3aa	CDR3nt
.	TRBV25-1	TRBD2	TRBJ2-1	CASSGLAGDGSSYNEQFF	TGTGCCAGCAGTGGACTAGCGGGAGATGGGAGCTCCTACAATGAGCAGTTCTTC
.	TRBV6-1	TRBD1	TRBJ1-5	CASTGQINQPQHF	TGTGCCAGCACGGGACAGATTAATCAGCCCCAGCATTTT
.	TRBV2	TRBD1	TRBJ2-7	CASRKGTEGWDEQYF	TGTGCCAGCAGGAAGGGGACAGAAGGATGGGACGAGCAGTACTTC
.	TRBV29-1	TRBD2	TRBJ2-3	CSVALAGGTDTQYF	TGCAGCGTTGCCTTAGCGGGAGGCACAGATACGCAGTATTTT
.	TRBV7-9	.	TRBJ2-7	CASSPGAGRYEQYF	TGTGCCAGCAGTCCTGGGGCAGGCCGCTACGAGCAGTACTTC
once	TRBV5-1	TRBD1	TRBJ2-5	CASSWDSQETQYF	TGCGCCAGCAGCTGGGACAGCCAAGAGACCCAGTACTTC
.	TRBV5-5	TRBD1	TRBJ1-1	CASATGVVNTEAFF	TGTGCCAGCGCCACAGGGGTTGTGAACACTGAAGCTTTCTTT
.	TRBV11-2	.	TRBJ1-2	CASSETGFYGYTF	TGTGCCAGCAGCGAGACAGGATTCTATGGCTACACCTTC
once	TRBV15	TRBD1	TRBJ1-2	CATSRGGTGGAYGYTF	TGTGCCACCAGCAGAGGTGGGACAGGGGGCGCCTATGGCTACACCTTC
.	TRBV5-6	.	TRBJ1-5	CASSHGRGPNQPQHF	TGTGCCAGCAGCCATGGGAGGGGACCGAATCAGCCCCAGCATTTT
.	TRBV6-6	.	TRBJ2-1	CASSAGTLNEQFF	TGTGCCAGCAGCGCCGGGACTCTCAATGAGCAGTTCTTC
.	TRBV9	TRBD1	TRBJ1-3	CASSVAQGAGGNTIYF	TGTGCCAGCAGCGTAGCCCAGGGGGCGGGTGGAAACACCATATATTTT
.	TRBV2	.	TRBJ1-6	CASRPVFFASPLHF	TGTGCCAGCAGACCAGTTTTTTTTGCTTCACCCCTCCACTTT
few	TRBV5-1	TRBD1	TRBJ2-7	CASSLGTGVGEQYF	TGCGCCAGCAGCTTGGGTACAGGGGTCGGCGAGCAGTACTTC
.	TRBV5-1	TRBD2	TRBJ2-7	CASSFPTSGSYEQYF	TGCGCCAGCAGCTTCCCGACTAGCGGCTCCTACGAGCAGTACTTC
.	TRBV6-1	TRBD1	TRBJ1-6	CASSGGTASSYNSPLHF	TGTGCCAGCAGTGGGGGGACAGCAAGCTCCTATAATTCCCCCCTCCACTTT
few	TRBV7-3	.	TRBJ1-1	CASSLTAGPGTEAFF	TGTGCCAGCAGCTTAACGGCGGGGCCGGGGACTGAAGCTTTCTTT
.	TRBV7-9	TRBD2	TRBJ2-3	CASSGGLAGNTDTQYF	TGTGCCAGCAGTGGGGGACTAGCGGGAAACACAGATACGCAGTATTTT
few	TRBV10-2	.	TRBJ1-1	CASKDPGRGEAFF	TGCGCCAGCAAAGACCCCGGACGGGGTGAAGCTTTCTTT
.	TRBV6-5	.	TRBJ1-4	CASSYSPGNNEKLFF	TGTGCCAGCAGTTACTCGCCAGGCAATAATGAAAAACTGTTTTTT
.	TRBV7-2	.	TRBJ1-6	CASSLVRYNSPLHF	TGTGCCAGCAGCTTAGTCCGTTATAATTCACCCCTCCACTTT
.	TRBV5-1	.	TRBJ1-1	CASSLAGVSTEAFF	TGCGCCAGCAGCTTAGCCGGGGTGAGCACTGAAGCTTTCTTT
.	TRBV28	.	TRBJ1-5	CASSPPRGGAKVNSNQPQHF	TGTGCCAGCAGTCCCCCCAGGGGAGGGGCAAAGGTGAATAGCAATCAGCCCCAGCATTTT
once	TRBV5-4	.	TRBJ2-1	CASSQTPGDEQFF	TGTGCCAGCAGCCAGACCCCGGGGGATGAGCAGTTCTTC
.	TRBV6-4	TRBD1	TRBJ1-2	CASSTGGAGGYTF	TGTGCCAGCAGTACAGGGGGCGCGGGTGGCTACACCTTC
.	TRBV5-1	.	TRBJ2-1	CASSPGLRSYNEQFF	TGCGCCAGCAGCCCGGGACTGCGCTCCTACAATGAGCAGTTCTTC
.	TRBV27	.	TRBJ2-2	CASRRQSNTGELFF	TGTGCCAGCAGGCGACAGTCCAACACCGGGGAGCTGTTTTTT
.	TRBV2	TRBD2	TRBJ2-7	CATIPTDSGSRYEQYF	TGTGCCACCATCCCTACGGACAGCGGGAGTCGGTACGAGCAGTACTTC
once	TRBV9	TRBD1	TRBJ1-1	CASSVGQGTQAFF	TGTGCCAGCAGCGTGGGACAGGGGACTCAAGCTTTCTTT
once	TRBV7-2	TRBD1	TRBJ1-2	CASSQGGAGGVGYTF	TGTGCCAGCAGTCAGGGGGGGGCAGGGGGCGTCGGCTACACCTTC
.	TRBV15	TRBD2	TRBJ2-3	CATSRDGRELGTSGTDTQYF	TGTGCCACCAGCAGAGACGGGAGGGAGTTAGGGACTAGCGGCACAGATACGCAGTATTTT
.	TRBV19	TRBD2	TRBJ2-5	CASSIDRAGGGTQYF	TGTGCCAGTAGTATAGATCGAGCGGGGGGAGGAACCCAGTACTTC
.	TRBV5-1	TRBD1	TRBJ1-1	CASRTGMNTEAFF	TGCGCCAGCAGGACAGGGATGAACACTGAAGCTTTCTTT
.	TRBV11-2	.	TRBJ2-2	CASTTVGELFF	TGTGCCAGCACCACAGTCGGGGAGCTGTTTTTT
.	TRBV6-6	.	TRBJ2-7	CASSPSYEQYF	TGTGCCAGCAGTCCCAGCTACGAGCAGTACTTC
.	TRBV7-7	TRBD2	TRBJ2-1	CASSSGGNEQFF	TGTGCTAGCAGCTCGGGAGGGAATGAGCAGTTCTTC
.	TRBV30	.	TRBJ1-4	CAWSAGANEKLFF	TGTGCCTGGAGTGCGGGGGCTAATGAAAAACTGTTTTTT
.	TRBV5-1	.	TRBJ2-7	CASSLTTAYEQYF	TGCGCCAGCAGCTTGACCACAGCCTACGAGCAGTACTTC
.	TRBV7-3	.	TRBJ2-2	CASSLSGNTGELFF	TGTGCCAGCAGCTTATCGGGGAACACCGGGGAGCTGTTTTTT
.	TRBV4-2	TRBD2	TRBJ2-1	CASSQDGTSGINEQFF	TGTGCCAGCAGCCAAGACGGGACTAGCGGGATTAATGAGCAGTTCTTC
.	TRBV6-7	TRBD1	TRBJ1-2	CASSTRDRSNYGYPF	TGTGCCAGCAGTACGAGGGACAGGAGTAACTATGGCTACCCCTTC
.	TRBV19	TRBD2	TRBJ2-7	CASRTSGTYEQYF	TGTGCCAGCCGGACTAGCGGGACGTACGAGCAGTACTTC
.	TRBV6-1	TRBD2	TRBJ2-1	CASSERLAGLDEQFF	TGTGCCAGCAGTGAGCGACTAGCGGGGTTGGATGAGCAGTTCTTC
.	TRBV5-1	TRBD2	TRBJ2-1	CASSLEGRGGRNEQFF	TGCGCCAGCAGCTTAGAGGGTCGGGGGGGGCGCAATGAGCAGTTCTTC
few	TRBV11-2	.	TRBJ2-3	CASSLAAWFSQDTQYF	TGTGCCAGCAGCTTAGCGGCCTGGTTTTCACAGGATACGCAGTATTTT
.	TRBV7-3	.	TRBJ2-2	CASSLPPGELFF	TGTGCCAGCAGCCTCCCCCCCGGGGAGCTGTTTTTT
.	TRBV5-4	.	TRBJ2-3	CASSLPPDTQYF	TGTGCCAGCAGCTTGCCTCCAGATACGCAGTATTTT
.	TRBV13	TRBD2	TRBJ2-5	CASSSAGGMETQYF	TGTGCCAGCAGCTCAGCGGGGGGGATGGAGACCCAGTACTTC
.	TRBV6-5	.	TRBJ2-2	CASSYLREHTGELFF	TGTGCCAGCAGTTACCTGAGGGAGCACACCGGGGAGCTGTTTTTT
.	TRBV27	.	TRBJ2-3	CASSNPVGGGGRGSTDTQYF	TGTGCCAGCAGCAACCCGGTCGGTGGTGGAGGAAGAGGGAGCACAGATACGCAGTATTTT
once	TRBV29-1	.	TRBJ1-2	CSARDLSNYGYTF	TGCAGCGCCCGGGACTTGTCCAACTATGGCTACACCTTC
.	TRBV18	TRBD1	TRBJ2-7	CASSPRTGIYEQYF	TGTGCCAGCTCACCGCGGACAGGGATCTACGAGCAGTACTTC
.	TRBV28	TRBD1	TRBJ1-2	CASSEPGTGKFYGYTF	TGTGCCAGCAGTGAGCCCGGGACAGGGAAATTCTATGGCTACACCTTC